The source of this T cell receptor beta chain is a study of blood T cell repertoires in COVID-19 (dated by TCRdb to 2018 to 2021). As for the study more broadly: The collaborator samples originated in the United States, Italy and Spain and spanned the acute and convalescent phases of COVID-19. The prospective study material was composed of cDNA or gDNA derived from T cells, B-cell-depleted T cells, or PBMCs. Deeply sampled blood TCRbeta repertoires from subjects exposed to, actively infected with, or recovered from COVID-19 were included in the dataset. The repertoires were released in a freely available public database intended as a resource for research on the immune response to SARS-CoV-2. Samples were obtained from the ongoing ImmuneRACE study (first 160 participants) and from over 1,000 subjects provided by 6 global collaborators. A de-identified subject ID, COVID-19 status, age in years and sex were almost always included in the sample metadata. HLA class I and class II types, where available, came from metadata supplied by the sample provider rather than from assay-based typing.

Each collaborating institution followed its own protocols to collect whole blood in K2EDTA tubes. For TCRbeta analysis, collaborators shipped samples in one of three forms: frozen whole blood, isolated PBMCs, or DNA extracted from either of those sample types. TCRbeta CDR3 regions were amplified from genomic DNA using the immunoSEQ Assay, a bias-controlled multiplex PCR. Concerning the study's data processing: The number of nucleated cells in each sample was estimated from the amplification of reference gene primers within the assay. Sequence reads were collapsed and filtered to measure the absolute abundance of every unique TCRbeta CDR3 rearrangement. For each sample, productive Simpson clonality was calculated as the square root of Simpson's diversity index across productive rearrangements. In its TCRdb copy, this immuneACCESS table keeps in-frame sequences only and misses some clones. Where compared with another copy, unresolved V genes explain less than half of these, and the others have no known cause. The D gene and trimming were derived from the DNA, and the V and J assignments and clone size from that table. This sample comprises some 120,000 clones, around 80% of them detected only once. The top ten clones comprise about 6% of the sample.

General findings and caveats noted by the study authors: The quantity of clinical and demographic metadata differed by source and by participant and was supplied without curation.

The germline V and J ends show losses of 4 bases and 3 bases respectively, and no gene match explains 4 bases of the junction. The CDR3 measures 14 amino acids from cysteine to phenylalanine. Only the CDR3 portion is preserved as DNA: 42 bases, with reading frame beginning at the first base. Taken from the germline V gene, the CDR1 and CDR2 loops are KGHSH and LQKENI. Concerning this clone itself: Its antigen is still unknown. No qualities accompany the bases; no much larger clone lies one base away.

Sequenced sample: peripheral blood. The source of this sequence is an elderly man with active or convalescent COVID-19. The sequence links TRBV18 to TRBJ1-1, and TRBD1 aligns with 8 junction nucleotides. The nucleotides are TGTGCCAGCTCACAGGGACAGGATTACACTGAAGCTTTCTTT. Its protein reads: CASSQGQDYTEAFF. Reference TRBV18 and TRBJ1-1 genes cover what lies past the CDR3, so the full variable domain is NAGVMQNPRHLVRRRGQEARLRCSPMKGHSHVYWYRQLPEEGLKFMVYLQKENIIDESGMPKERFSAEFPKEGPSILRIQQVVRGDSAAYFCASSQGQDYTEAFFGQGTRLTVV.